This entry concerns a single TCR beta chain. Antigen unknown. TCRdb's copy holds only in-frame clones and misses some; the assay was immunoSEQ multiplex PCR. This sample has 70,000 to 100,000 clones, with 80% found just once. The data stem from a study of T cells in localized non-small cell lung cancer. General study points: Elevated blood T cell density was associated with longer overall survival. Of the tissues analyzed, uninvolved adjacent lung showed maximal T cell clonality, greater than tumor. As only one tumor region underwent sequencing, heterogeneity remains possible. Adjacent lung had a median approximately 50 of the 100 largest tumor clones.

The CDR3 is 15 residues long. Germline V gene data show CDR1 as SGHAT and CDR2 as FQDESV (reference sequence). With 2 bases removed from V and 7 bases from J, the gap between germline ends came to 18 bases. This sample comprised peripheral blood, obtained before any cancer treatment. The receptor's source is a female donor aged 60 or older with stage I lung adenocarcinoma. The rearrangement uses TRBV11-1 and TRBJ2-7, with D perhaps TRBD2 (6 bases). The CDR3 here is CASSLTRGGAQEQYF. The CDR3 region has the DNA TGTGCCAGCAGCTTAACCCGAGGCGGGGCACAGGAGCAGTACTTC.